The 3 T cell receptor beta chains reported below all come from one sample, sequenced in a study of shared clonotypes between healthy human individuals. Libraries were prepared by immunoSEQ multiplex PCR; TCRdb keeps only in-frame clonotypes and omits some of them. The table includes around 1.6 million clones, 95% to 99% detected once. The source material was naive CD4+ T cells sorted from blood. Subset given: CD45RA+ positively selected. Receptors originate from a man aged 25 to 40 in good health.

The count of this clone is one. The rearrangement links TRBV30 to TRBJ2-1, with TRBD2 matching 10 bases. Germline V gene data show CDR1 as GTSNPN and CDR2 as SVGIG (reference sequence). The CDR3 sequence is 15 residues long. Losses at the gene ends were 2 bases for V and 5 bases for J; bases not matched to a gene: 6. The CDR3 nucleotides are TGTGCCTGGAGTTATGGACTAGCGGCACACAATGAGCAGTTCTTC. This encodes CAWSYGLAAHNEQFF.

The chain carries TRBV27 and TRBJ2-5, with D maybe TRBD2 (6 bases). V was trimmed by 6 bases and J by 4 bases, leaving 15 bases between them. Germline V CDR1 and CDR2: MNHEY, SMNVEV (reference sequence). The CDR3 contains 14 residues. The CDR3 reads CASRPIGGLETQYF. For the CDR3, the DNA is TGTGCCAGCAGACCCATAGGAGGGCTAGAGACCCAGTACTTC.

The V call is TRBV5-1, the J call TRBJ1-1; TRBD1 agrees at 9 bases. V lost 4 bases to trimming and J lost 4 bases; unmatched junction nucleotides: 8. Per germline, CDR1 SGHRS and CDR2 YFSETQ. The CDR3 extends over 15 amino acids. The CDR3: CASSKRTGVATEAFF. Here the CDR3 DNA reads TGCGCCAGCAGCAAAAGGACAGGGGTGGCCACTGAAGCTTTCTTT.